One TCR beta chain is described in this entry. This may be a read error: a much more frequent sequence differs by one nucleotide. The CDR3 runs to 13 residues. V gave up 11 bases and J gave up 3 bases, with 17 bases separating them. Germline assignment: CDR1 ENHRY and CDR2 SYGVKD. Amplification of TCR alpha and beta CDR3 regions from RNA used iRepertoire nested multiplex PCR. In TCRdb, the multiplex PCR reads were re-called with MiXCR into one record per CDR3 protein. The sample lists approximately 120,000 distinct CDR3 sequences; around 23% were seen once. The data originate from a study of glioma-infiltrating T cells.

The sequence came from a human donor with low-grade glioma or glioblastoma, undergoing nonglioma brain surgery, or in good health (not recorded which). The sample consisted of glioma tissue, nonneoplastic brain tissue, or PBMCs (not recorded which). The rearrangement uses TRBV10-3 and TRBJ2-7; tentatively, D is TRBD1 (6 bases). This CDR3 reads CAALGQPFYEQYF. CDR3 nucleotides: TGTGCCGCCCTAGGACAGCCTTTCTACGAGCAGTACTTC.